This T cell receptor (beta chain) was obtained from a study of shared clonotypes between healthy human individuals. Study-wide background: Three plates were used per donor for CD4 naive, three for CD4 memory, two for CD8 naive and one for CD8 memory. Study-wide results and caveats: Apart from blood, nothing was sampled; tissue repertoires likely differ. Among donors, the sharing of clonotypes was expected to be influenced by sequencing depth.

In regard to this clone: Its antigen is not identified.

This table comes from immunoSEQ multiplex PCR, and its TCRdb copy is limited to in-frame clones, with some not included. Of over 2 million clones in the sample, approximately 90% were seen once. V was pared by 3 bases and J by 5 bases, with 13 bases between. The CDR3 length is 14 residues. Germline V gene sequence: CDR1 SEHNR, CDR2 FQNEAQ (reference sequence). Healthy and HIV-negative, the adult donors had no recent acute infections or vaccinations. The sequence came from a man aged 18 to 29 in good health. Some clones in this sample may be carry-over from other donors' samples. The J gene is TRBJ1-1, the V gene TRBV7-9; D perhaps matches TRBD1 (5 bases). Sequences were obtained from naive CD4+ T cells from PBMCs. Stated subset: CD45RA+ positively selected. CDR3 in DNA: TGTGCCAGCAGCTTGGCGGGACCGCATACTGAAGCTTTCTTT. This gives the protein CASSLAGPHTEAFF. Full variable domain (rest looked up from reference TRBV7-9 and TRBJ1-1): DTGVSQNPRHKITKRGQNVTFRCDPISEHNRLYWYRQTLGQGPEFLTYFQNEAQLEKSRLLSDRFSAERPKGSFSTLEIQRTEQGDSAMYLCASSLAGPHTEAFFGQGTRLTVV.